This T cell receptor beta chain was recorded in a study of control samples from healthy donors and cancer patients. The repertoire was sequenced with immunoSEQ multiplex PCR; TCRdb's copy has only in-frame clones and lacks some. The table records around 110,000 clones, more than 80% of them present only once. Germline V lookup: CDR1 MNHEY, CDR2 SMNVEV (reference sequence). This CDR3 is built from 16 residues. The ends lost 4 bases at V and 8 bases at J; junction bases unmatched: 7. This clone was detected only once. The source material was PBMCs. The sequence was collected from a woman in her 50s with colorectal cancer. This chain links TRBV27 with TRBJ2-1, with TRBD2 matching over 14 bases. The CDR3 nucleotides read TGTGCCAGCAGTTCCCCGACTAGCGGGAGGGCCGATGAGCAGTTCTTC. It yields the protein CASSSPTSGRADEQFF.